These 20 T cell receptor beta chains originate from one sample sequenced in a study of T cell changes during pregnancy in multiple sclerosis. Sequenced by immunoSEQ multiplex PCR; TCRdb stores in-frame clones only, minus some. Here the sample spans some 14,000 clones, approximately 83% being singletons. This specimen consisted of CD8+ T cells from peripheral blood mononuclear cells, obtained after pregnancy. Source of these receptors: a female donor in good health, enrolled as a control in a pregnancy study.

The table lists this clone with a few counts. The chain has TRBV6-1 and TRBJ2-7, with TRBD1 identical over 7 bases. This CDR3 has 13 amino acids. V trimming: 6 bases; J trimming: 4 bases; junction bases outside the gene matches: 6. Per the germline V gene, CDR1 is MNHNS and CDR2 is SASEGT. CDR3 bases: TGTGCCAGCAGAGAGGCAGGGGGATACGAGCAGTACTTC. It yields the protein CASREAGGYEQYF.

The chain recombines TRBV27 with TRBJ2-3; tentative D call: TRBD2 (6 bases). Germline values: CDR1 MNHEY, CDR2 SMNVEV (reference sequence). CDR3 size: 14 residues. V lost 6 bases, J lost 0 bases, and 10 bases lay in between. CDR3 residues: CASSPGTSTDTQYF. CDR3 in DNA: TGTGCCAGCAGCCCCGGGACTAGCACAGATACGCAGTATTTT.

This clone was observed a single time. J is TRBJ2-1 and V is TRBV7-3; 10 bases are a match to TRBD2. Germline V gene data show CDR1 as SGHTA and CDR2 as FQGTGA. This CDR3 contains 20 residues. V was clipped by 5 bases and J by 7 bases; unmatched bases: 23. CDR3: CASSLYSGRAPRENHNEQFF. In DNA form, the CDR3 reads TGTGCCAGCAGCCTCTACAGCGGGAGGGCCCCGCGGGAAAATCATAATGAGCAGTTCTTC.

This clone was recorded a few times. This chain connects TRBV16 to TRBJ1-1; unclear D gene. V was trimmed by 1 base and J by 5 bases, leaving 14 bases between them. The CDR3 sequence is 15 residues long. Germline V lookup: CDR1 KGHSY, CDR2 FQNENV. CDR3: CASSQFLLRWTEAFF. DNA of the CDR3: TGTGCCAGCAGCCAATTTTTACTGAGGTGGACTGAAGCTTTCTTT.

V is TRBV27 and J is TRBJ2-1, with 13 bases that match TRBD2. Trimming removed 6 bases from V and 8 bases from J; junction bases left unmatched: 13. The V gene's germline CDR1 is MNHEY and CDR2 SMNVEV (reference sequence). This CDR3 has 17 amino acids. The CDR3: CASRFSGTSGTYDEQFF. The CDR3 DNA follows: TGTGCCAGCAGATTCAGCGGGACTAGCGGGACTTATGATGAGCAGTTCTTC.

The chain is built from TRBV4-2 and TRBJ2-7, with 8 nucleotides matching TRBD2. Germline values: CDR1 LGHNA, CDR2 YNFKEQ. This CDR3 is 15 amino acids long. Trimming cost V 0 bases and J 2 bases; bases outside gene matches: 3. This CDR3 reads CASSQDVGGAYEQYF. The CDR3 DNA follows: TGTGCCAGCAGCCAAGATGTCGGGGGGGCCTACGAGCAGTACTTC.

The V gene is TRBV5-1, the J gene TRBJ2-5; 14 positions agree with TRBD2. The V and J ends lost 4 bases and 0 bases, in that order; junction bases with no gene match: 2. This CDR3 is built from 16 residues. CDR1 and CDR2 from the germline V gene are SGHRS and YFSETQ. The CDR3 is CASSGLAGGNQETQYF. DNA of the CDR3: TGCGCCAGCAGCGGACTAGCGGGAGGTAACCAAGAGACCCAGTACTTC.

The chain combines TRBV19 with TRBJ2-3; TRBD2 matches 7 bases. The CDR3 is 15 amino acids. V lost 9 bases, J lost 2 bases, and 11 bases stayed unmatched. The V gene's germline CDR1 is LNHDA and CDR2 SQIVND (reference sequence). CDR3 in DNA: TGTGCCAGCAACCGCCCTAGCGGAATCACAGATACGCAGTATTTT. Protein: CASNRPSGITDTQYF.

The CDR3 is CASSLTGTGLQETQYF. The DNA for the CDR3 is TGTGCCAGCAGTTTAACCGGGACAGGCCTCCAAGAGACCCAGTACTTC. The V gene is TRBV27, the J gene TRBJ2-5; TRBD1 matches 8 bases. From germline, CDR1 is MNHEY and CDR2 SMNVEV (reference sequence). CDR3 length: 16 amino acids. With V trimmed by 2 bases and J by 1 base, 6 bases remained unmatched.

The chain recombines TRBV28 with TRBJ2-4, with TRBD2 as a possible D gene (5 bases). Trimming pared 8 bases from V and 3 bases from J, leaving 17 bases between. Germline assignment: CDR1 MDHEN and CDR2 SYDVKM. The CDR3 length is 15 residues. This chain's CDR3 is CASHQKGVDKNIQYF. The CDR3 nucleotides are TGTGCCAGCCACCAAAAGGGAGTAGACAAAAACATTCAGTACTTC. Together with reference TRBV28 and TRBJ2-4, the CDR3 gives the full variable domain: DVKVTQSSRYLVKRTGEKVFLECVQDMDHENMFWYRQDPGLGLRLIYFSYDVKMKEKGDIPEGYSVSREKKERFSLILESASTNQTSMYLCASHQKGVDKNIQYFGAGTRLSVL.

The V call is TRBV11-2, the J call TRBJ2-1; 9 bases map to TRBD1. J lost 8 bases, V lost 2 bases, and 7 bases had no gene match. The CDR3 covers 15 residues. Germline assignment: CDR1 SGHAT and CDR2 FQNNGV. The CDR3 loop is CASSLYGTGYDEQFF. The DNA for the CDR3 is TGTGCCAGCAGCTTATACGGGACAGGGTACGATGAGCAGTTCTTC.

The V call is TRBV15, the J call TRBJ1-2; possible D gene TRBD1, 6 bases. Germline V gives CDR1 LNHNV, CDR2 YYDKDF (reference sequence). This CDR3 region has 15 residues. With 1 base removed from V and 6 bases from J, the gap between germline ends came to 15 bases. The CDR3 here is CATSRAEPGVDGYTF. CDR3 sequence (DNA): TGTGCCACCAGCAGAGCTGAACCAGGGGTGGATGGCTACACCTTC.

This clone was counted between two and nine times. The chain couples TRBV6-1 to TRBJ2-1; the match to TRBD2 covers 10 bases. CDR3 length: 15 amino acids. Germline CDR1 reads MNHNS; CDR2 reads SASEGT. Trimming at V came to 4 bases and at J to 8 bases, leaving 8 bases not matched to a gene. For the CDR3, the DNA is TGTGCCAGCAGTGTCAAAGCGGGAGGGCCCGATGAGCAGTTCTTC. This codes for CASSVKAGGPDEQFF.

The chain has TRBV11-2 and TRBJ2-1; D not resolved. Per germline, CDR1 SGHAT and CDR2 FQNNGV. V was trimmed by 3 bases and J by 3 bases, leaving 3 bases between them. The CDR3 spans 12 residues. The CDR3 loop is CASSFNYNEQFF. As DNA, the CDR3 is TGTGCCAGCAGCTTTAACTACAATGAGCAGTTCTTC.

The V gene is TRBV11-2, the J gene TRBJ2-2; 7 bases map to TRBD1. The CDR3 length is 16 residues. J was trimmed by 5 bases and V by 5 bases; bases with no gene match: 11. The germline CDR1 and CDR2 sequences are SGHAT and FQNNGV. The CDR3: CASSPSAGGKTGELFF. CDR3 DNA: TGTGCCAGCAGCCCGTCTGCAGGGGGTAAAACCGGGGAGCTGTTTTTT.

The rearrangement links TRBV4-3 to TRBJ2-7, with D hard to call. Trimming took 1 base from V and 5 from J, leaving 21 bases between them. CDR1 and CDR2 from the germline V gene are LGHNA and YSLEER. The CDR3 consists of 17 residues. This CDR3 is CASSQGPSVRVADEQYF. CDR3 in DNA: TGCGCCAGCAGCCAAGGTCCCTCCGTCCGGGTCGCAGACGAGCAGTACTTC.

The rearrangement joins TRBV29-1 to TRBJ2-5; 8 positions agree with TRBD2. V was pared by 8 bases and J by 5 bases, with 22 bases of the junction left unmatched. Germline values: CDR1 SQVTM, CDR2 ANQGSEA. The CDR3 has 17 residues. The CDR3 here is CSTTGFLLAGRRETQYF. The CDR3 DNA reads TGCAGCACAACGGGATTCCTCTTAGCGGGAAGGAGGGAGACCCAGTACTTC.

This clone has more than one count but fewer than ten. The rearrangement joins TRBV28 to TRBJ2-1, with 9 bases identical to TRBD2. Germline trimming cut 3 bases from V and 8 bases from J; bases unmatched to any gene: 5. Per germline, CDR1 MDHEN and CDR2 SYDVKM. This CDR3 has 14 residues. In nucleotides, the CDR3 is TGTGCCAGCAGTTTGGTAGCGGGAGTCGATGAGCAGTTCTTC. Residues: CASSLVAGVDEQFF. Looking up the rest from reference TRBV28 and TRBJ2-1 gives the full variable domain: DVKVTQSSRYLVKRTGEKVFLECVQDMDHENMFWYRQDPGLGLRLIYFSYDVKMKEKGDIPEGYSVSREKKERFSLILESASTNQTSMYLCASSLVAGVDEQFFGPGTRLTVL.

This chain connects TRBV6-1 to TRBJ1-1; a weak D match, TRBD1 (6 bases). CDR1 is MNHNS and CDR2 is SASEGT in the germline V gene. V dropped 8 bases and J dropped 4 bases, with 14 bases sitting between them. This CDR3 has 13 residues. The chain's CDR3 is CASEHRESTEAFF. In nucleotides, the CDR3 is TGTGCCAGCGAGCACAGGGAAAGCACTGAAGCTTTCTTT.

In its sample, this clone was seen a few times. This chain links TRBV7-9 with TRBJ1-6; D gene unclear. The CDR3 length is 16 residues. Germline CDR1 and CDR2: SEHNR and FQNEAQ (reference sequence). Trimming shortened V by 4 bases and J by 7 bases, and 17 bases separated the two germline ends. This chain's CDR3 is CASSSGAGVENSPLHF. CDR3 nucleotide sequence: TGTGCCAGCAGCTCAGGCGCGGGCGTGGAGAATTCACCCCTCCACTTT.